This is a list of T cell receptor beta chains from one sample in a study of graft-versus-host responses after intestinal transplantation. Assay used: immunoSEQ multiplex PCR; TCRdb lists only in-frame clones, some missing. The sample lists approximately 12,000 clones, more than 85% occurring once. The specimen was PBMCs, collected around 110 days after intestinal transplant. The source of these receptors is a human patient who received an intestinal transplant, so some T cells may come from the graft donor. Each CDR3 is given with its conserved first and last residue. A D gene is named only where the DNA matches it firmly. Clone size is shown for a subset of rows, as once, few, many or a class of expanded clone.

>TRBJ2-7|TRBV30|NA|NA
CAWSVEGRYEQYF
TGTGCCTGGAGTGTAGAAGGGCGGTACGAGCAGTACTTC
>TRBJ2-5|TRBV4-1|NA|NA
CASSQGGLETQYF
TGCGCCAGCAGCCAAGGAGGCCTAGAGACCCAGTACTTC
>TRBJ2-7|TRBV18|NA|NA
CASSPRRQDEQYF
TGTGCCAGCTCACCCAGAAGACAGGACGAGCAGTACTTC
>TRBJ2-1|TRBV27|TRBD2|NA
CASSPLGLAFNEQFF
TGTGCCAGCAGTCCCCTTGGACTAGCTTTCAATGAGCAGTTCTTC
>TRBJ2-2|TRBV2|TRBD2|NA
CASSAGTSGSEHRGAVF
TGTGCCAGCAGTGCCGGGACTAGCGGGAGTGAGCACCGGGGAGCTGTTTTT
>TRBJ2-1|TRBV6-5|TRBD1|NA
CASSYSSQGAGNEQFF
TGTGCCAGCAGTTACTCGTCACAGGGGGCCGGAAATGAGCAGTTCTTC
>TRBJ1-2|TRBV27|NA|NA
CASSLSPSWGRIYGYTF
TGTGCCAGCAGTTTATCACCAAGTTGGGGCCGTATCTATGGCTACACCTTC
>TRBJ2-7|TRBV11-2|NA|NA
CASSLEHYEQYF
TGTGCCAGCAGCTTAGAACACTACGAGCAGTACTTC
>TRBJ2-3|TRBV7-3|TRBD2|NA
CASSLLAASTDTQYF
TGTGCCAGCAGCTTACTAGCGGCTAGCACAGATACGCAGTATTTT
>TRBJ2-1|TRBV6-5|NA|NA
CASSWTLVDEQFF
TGTGCCAGCAGTTGGACACTAGTTGATGAGCAGTTCTTC
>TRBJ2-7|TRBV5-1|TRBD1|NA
CASTPPGQGTYEQYF
TGCGCCAGCACCCCCCCGGGACAGGGAACCTACGAGCAGTACTTC
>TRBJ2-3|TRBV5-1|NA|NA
CASSFEPDTQYF
TGCGCCAGCAGCTTCGAGCCGGATACGCAGTATTTT
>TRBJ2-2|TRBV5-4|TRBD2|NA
CASSLELAGRGTGELFF
TGTGCCAGCAGCTTGGAACTAGCAGGGAGGGGCACCGGGGAGCTGTTTTTT
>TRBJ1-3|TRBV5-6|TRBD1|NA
CASSYGQGGNTIYF
TGTGCCAGCAGCTACGGACAGGGGGGAAACACCATATATTTT
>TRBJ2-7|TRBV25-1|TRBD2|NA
CASSEYSKGRAPGEQYF
TGTGCCAGCAGTGAATACTCCAAGGGGAGGGCTCCGGGGGAGCAGTACTTC
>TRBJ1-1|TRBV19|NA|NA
CASLPYAAQARAEAFF
TGTGCCAGTTTACCCTATGCTGCACAGGCAAGGGCTGAAGCTTTCTTT
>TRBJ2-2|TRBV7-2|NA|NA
CASSPTPHSGNTGELFF
TGTGCCAGCAGCCCCACTCCCCATAGCGGGAACACCGGGGAGCTGTTTTTT
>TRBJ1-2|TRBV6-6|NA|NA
CASSPGQIPNYGYTF
TGTGCCAGCAGTCCGGGGCAGATTCCGAACTATGGCTACACCTTC
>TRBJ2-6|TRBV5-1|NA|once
CASSLVSGSGSSSGANVLTF
TGCGCCAGCAGCTTGGTTTCAGGCAGCGGATCAAGCTCTGGGGCCAACGTCCTGACTTTC
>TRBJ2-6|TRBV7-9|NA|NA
CASSLAGDYSGANVLTF
TGTGCCAGCAGCTTGGCAGGGGATTACTCTGGGGCCAACGTCCTGACTTTC
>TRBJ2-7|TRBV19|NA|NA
CASSIGGWSYEQYF
TGTGCCAGTAGTATAGGGGGCTGGAGTTACGAGCAGTACTTC
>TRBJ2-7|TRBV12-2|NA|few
CASRLGTPDFTPKYEQYF
TGTGCAAGTCGCTTGGGGACACCCGATTTTACCCCAAAGTACGAGCAGTACTTC
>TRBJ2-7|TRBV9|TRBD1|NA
CASSPWDSPYEQYF
TGTGCCAGCAGCCCCTGGGACAGCCCCTACGAGCAGTACTTC
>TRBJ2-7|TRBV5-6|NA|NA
CASSLGGAEQYF
TGTGCCAGCAGCTTGGGGGGCGCCGAGCAGTACTTC
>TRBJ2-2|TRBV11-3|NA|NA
CASSLEGGHITGELFF
TGTGCCAGCAGCTTAGAGGGAGGACACATCACCGGGGAGCTGTTTTTT
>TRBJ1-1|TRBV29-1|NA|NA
CSVEDPGRGLEGEAFF
TGCAGCGTTGAAGATCCTGGCAGGGGACTTGAAGGTGAAGCTTTCTTT
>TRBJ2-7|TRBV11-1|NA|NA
CASSLDNYEQYF
TGTGCCAGCAGCCTCGACAACTACGAGCAGTACTTC
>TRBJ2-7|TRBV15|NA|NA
CATSVGEGGAYEQYF
TGTGCCACCAGCGTGGGTGAGGGTGGGGCCTACGAGCAGTACTTC
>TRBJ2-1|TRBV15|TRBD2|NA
CATSTTSGHNEQFF
TGTGCCACCAGCACGACTAGCGGCCACAATGAGCAGTTCTTC
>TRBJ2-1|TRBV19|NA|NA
CASTLQLQWDEQFF
TGTGCCAGTACTCTCCAGCTACAATGGGATGAGCAGTTCTTC
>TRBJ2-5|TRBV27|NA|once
CASSPARTSQETQYF
TGTGCCAGCAGTCCCGCCCGAACATCTCAAGAGACCCAGTACTTC
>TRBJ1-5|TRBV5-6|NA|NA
CASSVGNQPQHF
TGTGCCAGCAGCGTAGGCAATCAGCCCCAGCATTTT
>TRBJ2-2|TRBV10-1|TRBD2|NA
CASSEQREGAGELFF
TGCGCCAGCAGTGAGCAGCGGGAGGGGGCCGGGGAGCTGTTTTTT
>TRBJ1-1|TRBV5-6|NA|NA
CASSRGAEAFF
TGTGCCAGCAGCAGAGGGGCTGAAGCTTTCTTT
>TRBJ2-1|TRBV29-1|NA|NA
CSVAYNEQFF
TGCAGCGTTGCTTACAATGAGCAGTTCTTC
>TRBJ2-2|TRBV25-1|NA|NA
CASTAGVGTGELFF
TGTGCCAGCACAGCCGGGGTAGGCACCGGGGAGCTGTTTTTT
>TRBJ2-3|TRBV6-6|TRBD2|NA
CASRKAGVTLLDTQYF
TGTGCCAGCAGAAAAGCGGGAGTGACTCTATTAGATACGCAGTATTTT
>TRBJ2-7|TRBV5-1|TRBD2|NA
CASSLASGRATYEQYF
TGCGCCAGCAGCTTGGCTAGCGGGAGGGCGACCTACGAGCAGTACTTC
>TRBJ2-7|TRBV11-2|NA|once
CASSLGQGEQYF
TGTGCCAGCAGCTTAGGGCAAGGCGAGCAGTACTTC
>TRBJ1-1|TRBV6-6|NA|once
CASSYPQGEAFF
TGTGCCAGCAGTTACCCTCAGGGGGAAGCTTTCTTT
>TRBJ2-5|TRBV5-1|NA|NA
CASSLGQSSLETQYF
TGCGCCAGCAGCTTGGGTCAATCTAGCCTAGAGACCCAGTACTTC
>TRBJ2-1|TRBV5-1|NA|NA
CASSLAYNEQFF
TGCGCCAGCAGCTTGGCATACAATGAGCAGTTCTTC
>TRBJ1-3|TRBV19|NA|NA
CASSISGNTIYF
TGTGCCAGTAGTATCTCTGGAAACACCATATATTTT
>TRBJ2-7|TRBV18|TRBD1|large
CASSDRDLYEQYF
TGTGCCAGCTCCGACAGGGACCTGTACGAGCAGTACTTC
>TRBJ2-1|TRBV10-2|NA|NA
CASSVGDYEQFF
TGCGCCAGCAGTGTGGGGGACTATGAGCAGTTCTTC
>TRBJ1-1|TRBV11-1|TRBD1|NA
CASSLGTGGIAEAFF
TGTGCCAGCAGCTTAGGCACAGGGGGCATCGCTGAAGCTTTCTTT
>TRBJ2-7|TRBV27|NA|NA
CASSFSQESPYEQYF
TGTGCCAGCAGTTTTTCGCAGGAAAGCCCCTACGAGCAGTACTTC